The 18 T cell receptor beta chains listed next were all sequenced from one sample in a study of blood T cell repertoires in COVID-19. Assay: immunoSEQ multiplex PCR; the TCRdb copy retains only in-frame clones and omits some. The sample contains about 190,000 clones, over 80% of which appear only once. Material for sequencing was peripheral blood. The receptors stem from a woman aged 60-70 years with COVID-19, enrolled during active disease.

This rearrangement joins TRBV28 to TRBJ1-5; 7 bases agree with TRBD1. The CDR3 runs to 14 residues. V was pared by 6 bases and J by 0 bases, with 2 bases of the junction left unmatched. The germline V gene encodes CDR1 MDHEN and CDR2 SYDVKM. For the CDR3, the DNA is TGTGCCAGCAGCTGGGACAGTAGCAATCAGCCCCAGCATTTT. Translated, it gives CASSWDSSNQPQHF.

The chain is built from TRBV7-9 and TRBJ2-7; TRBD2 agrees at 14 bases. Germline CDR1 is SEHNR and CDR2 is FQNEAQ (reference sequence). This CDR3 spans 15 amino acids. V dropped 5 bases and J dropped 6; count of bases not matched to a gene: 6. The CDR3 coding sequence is TGTGCCAGCAGCCAAGGGACTAGCGGGAGAGGCGAGCAGTACTTC. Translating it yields CASSQGTSGRGEQYF.

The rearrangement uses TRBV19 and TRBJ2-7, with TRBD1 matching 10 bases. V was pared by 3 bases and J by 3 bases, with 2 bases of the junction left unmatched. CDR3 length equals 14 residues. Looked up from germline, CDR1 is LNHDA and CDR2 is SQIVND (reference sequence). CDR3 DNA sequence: TGTGCCAGTAGTATTCGGGACAGGGGCTACGAGCAGTACTTC. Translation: CASSIRDRGYEQYF.

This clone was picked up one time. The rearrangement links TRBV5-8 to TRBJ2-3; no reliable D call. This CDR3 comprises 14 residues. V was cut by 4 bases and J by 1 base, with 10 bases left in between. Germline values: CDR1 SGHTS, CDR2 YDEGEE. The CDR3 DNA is TGTGCCAGCAGCCCCTTTGGAGGCACAGATACGCAGTATTTT. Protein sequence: CASSPFGGTDTQYF.

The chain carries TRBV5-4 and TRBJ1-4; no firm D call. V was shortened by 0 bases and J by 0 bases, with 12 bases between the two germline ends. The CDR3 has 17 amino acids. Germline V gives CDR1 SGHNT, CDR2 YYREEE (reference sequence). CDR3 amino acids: CASSLVTDLATNEKLFF. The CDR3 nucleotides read TGTGCCAGCAGCTTGGTTACAGACCTTGCAACTAATGAAAAACTGTTTTTT.

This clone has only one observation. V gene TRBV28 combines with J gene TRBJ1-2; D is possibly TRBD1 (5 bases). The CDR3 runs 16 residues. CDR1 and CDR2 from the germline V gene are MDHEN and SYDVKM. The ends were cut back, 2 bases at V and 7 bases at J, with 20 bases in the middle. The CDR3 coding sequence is TGTGCCAGCAGTTTACTTTTTGAGGGAGGGGCGGGTGGCTACACCTTC. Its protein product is CASSLLFEGGAGGYTF.

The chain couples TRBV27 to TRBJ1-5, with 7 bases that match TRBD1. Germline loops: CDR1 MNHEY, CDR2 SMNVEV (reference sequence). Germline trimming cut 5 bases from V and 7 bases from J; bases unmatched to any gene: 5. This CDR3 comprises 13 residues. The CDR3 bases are TGTGCCAGCAGTCAACAGGGGAGGCAGCCCCAGCATTTT. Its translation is CASSQQGRQPQHF.

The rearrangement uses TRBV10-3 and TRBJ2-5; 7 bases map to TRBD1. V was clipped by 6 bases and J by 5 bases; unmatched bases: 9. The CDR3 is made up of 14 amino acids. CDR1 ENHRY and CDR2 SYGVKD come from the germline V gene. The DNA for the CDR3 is TGTGCCATCAGGGGGACAGAACATTTGGAGACCCAGTACTTC. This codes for CAIRGTEHLETQYF.

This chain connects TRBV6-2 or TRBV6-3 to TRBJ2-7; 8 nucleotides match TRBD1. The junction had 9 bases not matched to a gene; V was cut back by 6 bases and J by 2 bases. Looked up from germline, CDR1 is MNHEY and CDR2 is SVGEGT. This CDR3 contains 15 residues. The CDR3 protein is CASSATGGVAYEQYF. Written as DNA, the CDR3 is TGTGCCAGCAGCGCCACAGGGGGTGTTGCCTACGAGCAGTACTTC.

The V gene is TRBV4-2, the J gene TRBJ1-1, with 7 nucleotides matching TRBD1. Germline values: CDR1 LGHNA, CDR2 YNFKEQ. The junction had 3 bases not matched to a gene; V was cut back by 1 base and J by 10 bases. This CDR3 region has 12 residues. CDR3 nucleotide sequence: TGTGCCAGCAGCCAAGGGACAGGTTTAGCTTTCTTT. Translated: CASSQGTGLAFF.

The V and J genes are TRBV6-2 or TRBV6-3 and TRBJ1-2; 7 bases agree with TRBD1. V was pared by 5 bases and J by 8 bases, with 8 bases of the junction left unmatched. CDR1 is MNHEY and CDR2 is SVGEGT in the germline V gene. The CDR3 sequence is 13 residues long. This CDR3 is CASSPTTGRGYTF. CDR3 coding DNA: TGTGCCAGCAGTCCCACGACAGGGAGAGGCTACACCTTC.

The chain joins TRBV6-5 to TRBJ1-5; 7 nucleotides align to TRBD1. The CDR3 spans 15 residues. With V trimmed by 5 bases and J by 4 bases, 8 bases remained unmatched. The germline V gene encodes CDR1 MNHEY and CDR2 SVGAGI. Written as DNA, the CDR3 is TGTGCCAGCAGTCGGGACAGAGAAATAAATCAGCCCCAGCATTTT. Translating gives CASSRDREINQPQHF.

Here the CDR3 reads CASHAGGRARADTQYF. DNA of the CDR3: TGTGCCAGTCATGCGGGAGGAAGGGCTCGAGCGGATACGCAGTATTTT. This chain links TRBV19 with TRBJ2-3, with 8 bases matching TRBD2. Germline CDR1 is LNHDA and CDR2 is SQIVND (reference sequence). V dropped 8 bases and J dropped 6; count of bases not matched to a gene: 16. The CDR3 runs to 16 residues.

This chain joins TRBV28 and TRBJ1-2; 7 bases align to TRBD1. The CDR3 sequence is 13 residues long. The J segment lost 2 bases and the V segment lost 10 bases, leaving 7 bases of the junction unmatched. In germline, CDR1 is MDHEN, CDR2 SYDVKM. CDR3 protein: CAIGPGQNYGYTF. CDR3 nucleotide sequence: TGTGCCATTGGACCGGGACAGAACTATGGCTACACCTTC.

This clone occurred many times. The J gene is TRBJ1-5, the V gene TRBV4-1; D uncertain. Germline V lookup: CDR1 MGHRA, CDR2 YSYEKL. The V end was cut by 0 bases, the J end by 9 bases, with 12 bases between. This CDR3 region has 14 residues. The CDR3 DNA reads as TGCGCCAGCAGCCAAGAGGCAGGTGGGTCGCCCCAGCATTTT. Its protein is CASSQEAGGSPQHF.

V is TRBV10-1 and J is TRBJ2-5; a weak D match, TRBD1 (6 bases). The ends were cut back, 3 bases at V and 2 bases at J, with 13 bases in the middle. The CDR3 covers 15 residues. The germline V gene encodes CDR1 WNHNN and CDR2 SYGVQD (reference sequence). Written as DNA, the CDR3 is TGCGCCAGCAGTGATTCTGTACAGGGACAAGAGACCCAGTACTTC. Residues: CASSDSVQGQETQYF.

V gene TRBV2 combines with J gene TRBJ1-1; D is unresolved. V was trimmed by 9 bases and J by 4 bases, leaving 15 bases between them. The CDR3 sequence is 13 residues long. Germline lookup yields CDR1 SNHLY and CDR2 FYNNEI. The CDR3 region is CASMAQMGTEAFF. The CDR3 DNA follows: TGTGCCAGTATGGCACAGATGGGCACTGAAGCTTTCTTT.

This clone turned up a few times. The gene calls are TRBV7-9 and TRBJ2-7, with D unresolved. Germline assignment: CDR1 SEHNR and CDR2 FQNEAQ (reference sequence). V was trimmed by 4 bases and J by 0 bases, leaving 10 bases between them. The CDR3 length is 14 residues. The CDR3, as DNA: TGTGCCAGCAGCTCCAACCCCAGCTCCTACGAGCAGTACGTC. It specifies CASSSNPSSYEQYV.